Listed below are T cell receptor beta chains from one sample, sequenced in a study of blood T cell repertoires in COVID-19. The repertoire was sequenced with immunoSEQ multiplex PCR; TCRdb's copy has only in-frame clones and lacks some. The sample holds 300,000 to 400,000 clones; over 70% are singletons and the top ten take about 6%. The sample taken for sequencing was peripheral blood. The source is a woman in her forties or fifties with COVID-19, enrolled during active disease. CDR3s include the opening cysteine and the closing phenylalanine or tryptophan. Each record gives: CDR3 length, D gene, J gene, clone size, V gene, CDR3 DNA, CDR3 protein. D genes are given only for firm matches. Clone size, where shown, is once, few, many, or a class for clones that have expanded.

CDR3 length: 16; D gene: TRBD1; J gene: TRBJ1-5; clone size: NA; V gene: TRBV20-1; CDR3 DNA: TGCAGTGCTAGTTCGGGGACAGGGTATAGCAATCAGCCCCAGCATTTT; CDR3 protein: CSASSGTGYSNQPQHF
CDR3 length: 19; D gene: TRBD2; J gene: TRBJ2-1; clone size: NA; V gene: TRBV4-2; CDR3 DNA: TGTGCCAGCAGCCAAGTTGGACTAGCGGGAGGAGAATCCTACAATGAGCAGTTCTTC; CDR3 protein: CASSQVGLAGGESYNEQFF
CDR3 length: 16; D gene: TRBD2; J gene: TRBJ2-7; clone size: once; V gene: TRBV4-2; CDR3 DNA: TGTGCCAGCAGCCAAGATGGGAGCGGGAGGAGTTACGAGCAGTACTTC; CDR3 protein: CASSQDGSGRSYEQYF
CDR3 length: 16; D gene: NA; J gene: TRBJ2-7; clone size: NA; V gene: TRBV18; CDR3 DNA: TGTGCCAGCTCAGGAGGGACCCAGGGGGTTTCCTACGAGCAGTACTTC; CDR3 protein: CASSGGTQGVSYEQYF
CDR3 length: 15; D gene: NA; J gene: TRBJ2-1; clone size: few; V gene: TRBV6-4; CDR3 DNA: TGTGCCAGCGGGTCGGCGTCTAGCTCCTACAATGAGCAGTTCTTC; CDR3 protein: CASGSASSSYNEQFF
CDR3 length: 16; D gene: TRBD1; J gene: TRBJ2-1; clone size: NA; V gene: TRBV3-1/TRBV3-2; CDR3 DNA: TGTGCCAGCAGCCCTAGGACAGGGGGCCAAGGCAATGAGCAGTTCTTC; CDR3 protein: CASSPRTGGQGNEQFF
CDR3 length: 13; D gene: NA; J gene: TRBJ2-2; clone size: NA; V gene: TRBV15; CDR3 DNA: TGTGCCACCAGAGACAGAAACACCGGGGAGCTGTTTTTT; CDR3 protein: CATRDRNTGELFF
CDR3 length: 19; D gene: TRBD2; J gene: TRBJ2-5; clone size: NA; V gene: TRBV3-1/TRBV3-2; CDR3 DNA: TGTGCCAGCAGCCAAGATTTCCCCAGTGGGGCGGGAGTTAGGGAGACCCAGTACTTC; CDR3 protein: CASSQDFPSGAGVRETQYF
CDR3 length: 16; D gene: TRBD1; J gene: TRBJ2-2; clone size: NA; V gene: TRBV5-1; CDR3 DNA: TGCGCCAGCAGCTTGGCCCCCGGGACAGGGTTCGGGGAGCTGTTTTTT; CDR3 protein: CASSLAPGTGFGELFF
CDR3 length: 14; D gene: NA; J gene: TRBJ2-1; clone size: NA; V gene: TRBV6-2/TRBV6-3; CDR3 DNA: TGTGCCAGCAGCCCCGGTGGGGCGTTTGCCAGCCAGTTCTTC; CDR3 protein: CASSPGGAFASQFF
CDR3 length: 15; D gene: TRBD1; J gene: TRBJ1-3; clone size: NA; V gene: TRBV7-2; CDR3 DNA: TGTGCCAGCAGCTTGGACAGGGGGCGGGAAAACACCATATATTTT; CDR3 protein: CASSLDRGRENTIYF
CDR3 length: 12; D gene: NA; J gene: TRBJ2-1; clone size: NA; V gene: TRBV19; CDR3 DNA: TGTGCCAGTAGTGCCCAGGTATATGAGCAGTTCTTC; CDR3 protein: CASSAQVYEQFF
CDR3 length: 15; D gene: TRBD1; J gene: TRBJ1-2; clone size: NA; V gene: TRBV19; CDR3 DNA: TGTGCCAGTAGTATAGAGGACAGGGTTGGCTATGGCTACACCTTC; CDR3 protein: CASSIEDRVGYGYTF
CDR3 length: 18; D gene: NA; J gene: TRBJ1-6; clone size: NA; V gene: TRBV7-9; CDR3 DNA: TGTGCCAGCAGCTTTTATCCCCAGCGGGCCAGATCTAATTCACCCCTCCACTTT; CDR3 protein: CASSFYPQRARSNSPLHF
CDR3 length: 16; D gene: NA; J gene: TRBJ2-3; clone size: once; V gene: TRBV11-3; CDR3 DNA: TGTGCCAGCAGCTTAGGAACAGGTCACACCATAGATACGCAGTATTTT; CDR3 protein: CASSLGTGHTIDTQYF
CDR3 length: 16; D gene: NA; J gene: TRBJ1-6; clone size: NA; V gene: TRBV11-2; CDR3 DNA: TGTGCCAGCAGCGTGCCGGGGGATACTTATAATTCACCCCTCCACTTT; CDR3 protein: CASSVPGDTYNSPLHF
CDR3 length: 13; D gene: NA; J gene: TRBJ2-1; clone size: NA; V gene: TRBV12-3/TRBV12-4; CDR3 DNA: TGTGCCAGCAGTTCAGGGTCCTACAATGAGCAGTTCTTC; CDR3 protein: CASSSGSYNEQFF
CDR3 length: 14; D gene: NA; J gene: TRBJ2-2; clone size: NA; V gene: TRBV6-5; CDR3 DNA: TGTGCCAGCAGTTACGGACAGCTCACCGGGGAGCTGTTTTTT; CDR3 protein: CASSYGQLTGELFF
CDR3 length: 14; D gene: TRBD1; J gene: TRBJ2-7; clone size: NA; V gene: TRBV5-1; CDR3 DNA: TGCGCCAGCAGCTTGTTAGGGACAGGGTACGAGCAGTACTTC; CDR3 protein: CASSLLGTGYEQYF
CDR3 length: 13; D gene: TRBD1; J gene: TRBJ2-2; clone size: NA; V gene: TRBV12-3/TRBV12-4; CDR3 DNA: TGTGCCAGCAGGCAACAGGGGTCCGGGGAGCTGTTTTTT; CDR3 protein: CASRQQGSGELFF
CDR3 length: 18; D gene: TRBD2; J gene: TRBJ2-3; clone size: NA; V gene: TRBV7-3; CDR3 DNA: TGTGCCAGCAGCTTAATGCAACCCAAGGCGGGAGGCTCGGGGACGCAGTATTTT; CDR3 protein: CASSLMQPKAGGSGTQYF
CDR3 length: 16; D gene: TRBD2; J gene: TRBJ2-2; clone size: NA; V gene: TRBV6-4; CDR3 DNA: TGTGCCAGCAAAAGACTAGCGGGAGTTAACACCGGGGAGCTGTTTTTT; CDR3 protein: CASKRLAGVNTGELFF
CDR3 length: 14; D gene: TRBD1; J gene: TRBJ2-7; clone size: NA; V gene: TRBV6-5; CDR3 DNA: TGTGCCAGCAGTCGACGATGGACAGGGGACGAGCAGTACTTC; CDR3 protein: CASSRRWTGDEQYF
CDR3 length: 14; D gene: TRBD1; J gene: TRBJ1-6; clone size: NA; V gene: TRBV3-1/TRBV3-2; CDR3 DNA: TGTGCCAGCAGTCAATCAGGGGGAGCGTCACCCCTCCACTTT; CDR3 protein: CASSQSGGASPLHF
CDR3 length: 14; D gene: NA; J gene: TRBJ1-1; clone size: NA; V gene: TRBV11-2; CDR3 DNA: TGTGCCAGCAGCCTAACCACAGTTAACACTGAAGCTTTCTTT; CDR3 protein: CASSLTTVNTEAFF
CDR3 length: 15; D gene: TRBD2; J gene: TRBJ2-1; clone size: NA; V gene: TRBV5-1; CDR3 DNA: TGCGCCAGCAGCTTGGTTCTAGCGGACTACAATGAGCAGTTCTTC; CDR3 protein: CASSLVLADYNEQFF
CDR3 length: 10; D gene: NA; J gene: TRBJ1-1; clone size: many; V gene: TRBV29-1; CDR3 DNA: TGCAGCGTTGGGGAGACGGAAGCTTTCTTT; CDR3 protein: CSVGETEAFF
CDR3 length: 13; D gene: NA; J gene: TRBJ2-1; clone size: NA; V gene: TRBV3-1/TRBV3-2; CDR3 DNA: TGTGCCAGCAGCCCGGGGACAGCGGGTGAGCAGTTCTTC; CDR3 protein: CASSPGTAGEQFF
CDR3 length: 15; D gene: TRBD2; J gene: TRBJ2-1; clone size: NA; V gene: TRBV24-1; CDR3 DNA: TGTGCCACCGTCGTGGGAGGGCCACCGTACAATGAGCAGTTCTTC; CDR3 protein: CATVVGGPPYNEQFF
CDR3 length: 12; D gene: NA; J gene: TRBJ2-5; clone size: NA; V gene: TRBV11-2; CDR3 DNA: TGTGCCAGCAGCTTAACAGCAGAGACCCAGTACTTC; CDR3 protein: CASSLTAETQYF
CDR3 length: 15; D gene: NA; J gene: TRBJ1-5; clone size: few; V gene: TRBV24-1; CDR3 DNA: TGTGCCACCAGTGGTAGATCCTATAGCAATCAGCCCCAGCATTTT; CDR3 protein: CATSGRSYSNQPQHF